The present T cell receptor beta chain was sequenced within a study of cytotoxic CD8 clonotypes in ibrutinib-treated CLL. Overall study findings and caveats: Sampling times (in sustained-remission versus progressing patients) were not the same. Clonality correlated strongly with circulating CD8+ T cells and exceeded age-matched healthy donors at baseline. Clonality increased with ibrutinib response but returned toward baseline at progression.

This clone appeared a few times. The target antigen is unknown. Produced via immunoSEQ multiplex PCR; TCRdb's table is partial and in-frame only. The top ten hold around 6% of the sample, which has 250,000 to 350,000 clones, 65% to 85% seen once. Per germline, CDR1 MDHEN and CDR2 SYDVKM. The CDR3 has 16 residues. Losses at the gene ends were 2 bases for V and 1 base for J; bases not matched to a gene: 4. The chain employs TRBV28 and TRBJ1-1; 10 positions match TRBD1. Sequencing used PBMCs, obtained at disease progression, from a patient treated with ibrutinib. The receptor was derived from a human donor with chronic lymphocytic leukemia. CDR3 nucleotides: TGTGCCAGCAGTTTAGACAGGGGGCGGGGGAACACTGAAGCTTTCTTT. Translated, it gives CASSLDRGRGNTEAFF.